This T cell receptor beta chain was identified in a study of cytomegalovirus exposure and HLA in healthy donors. Findings and limits, study-wide: Reports credit the classifier with highly specific, highly sensitive diagnosis of cytomegalovirus status. Among TCR beta chains, those listed as cytomegalovirus-associated numbered more than 150.

In the case of this clone: The antigen remains unidentified.

Trimming left V 5 bases short and J 4 bases short, with 17 bases between. The length of the CDR3 is 15 residues. Per germline, CDR1 MNHEY and CDR2 SVGAGI. Using immunoSEQ multiplex PCR, the repertoire was profiled, and TCRdb retains in-frame clones only, with some absent. The sample has some 120,000 clones, roughly 89% seen once. Sequenced material: PBMCs. The genes are TRBV6-5 and TRBJ1-2, with TRBD1 as a possible D gene (6 bases). This sequence was found in a woman between 18 and 29 years old in good health and CMV-seronegative. The DNA of the CDR3 is TGTGCCAGCAGTCTACAGGGTACCGTCAGCTATGGCTACACCTTC. Protein product: CASSLQGTVSYGYTF.